This T cell receptor beta chain was documented in a study of graft-versus-host responses after intestinal transplantation. As for this clone: Antigen: not known.

The V gene's germline CDR1 is PRHDT and CDR2 FYEKMQ (reference sequence). J gave up 0 bases and V 5 bases, and 9 bases lay outside the gene matches. The CDR3 is made up of 16 amino acids. Assay used: immunoSEQ multiplex PCR; TCRdb lists only in-frame clones, some missing. The data show approximately 14,000 clones, more than 70% seen once. Whole-study results and caveats: Some GvH clones appeared in ileal mucosa or blood before recipient bone marrow.

This specimen was bone marrow, taken 120 to 130 days after intestinal transplantation. The sequence came from a human patient who received an intestinal transplant, so some T cells may come from the graft donor. J is TRBJ2-5 and V is TRBV13, with TRBD2 matching 7 bases. CDR3 DNA sequence: TGTGCCAGCAGCCGGGGCTCTAGCGGTAACCAAGAGACCCAGTACTTC. The encoded protein is CASSRGSSGNQETQYF.